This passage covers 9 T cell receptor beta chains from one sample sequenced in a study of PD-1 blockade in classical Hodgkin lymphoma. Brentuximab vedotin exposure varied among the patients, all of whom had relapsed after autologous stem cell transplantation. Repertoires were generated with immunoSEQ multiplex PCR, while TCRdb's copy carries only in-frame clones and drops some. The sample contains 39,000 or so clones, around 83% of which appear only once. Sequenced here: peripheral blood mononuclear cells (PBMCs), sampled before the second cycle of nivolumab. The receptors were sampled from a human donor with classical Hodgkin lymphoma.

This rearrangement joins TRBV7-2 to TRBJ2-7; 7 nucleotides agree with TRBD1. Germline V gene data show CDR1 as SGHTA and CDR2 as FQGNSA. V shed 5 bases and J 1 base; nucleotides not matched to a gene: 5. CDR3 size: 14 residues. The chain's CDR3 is CASSPRDRSYEQYF. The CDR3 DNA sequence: TGTGCCAGCAGCCCGAGGGACAGATCCTACGAGCAGTACTTC.

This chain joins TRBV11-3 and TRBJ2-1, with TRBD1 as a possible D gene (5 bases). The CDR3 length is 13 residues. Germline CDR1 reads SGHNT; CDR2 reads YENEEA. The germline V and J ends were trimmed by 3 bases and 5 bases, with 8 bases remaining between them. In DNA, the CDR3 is TGTGCCAGCAGCTTCGACAGCGACAATGAGCAGTTCTTC. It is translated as CASSFDSDNEQFF.

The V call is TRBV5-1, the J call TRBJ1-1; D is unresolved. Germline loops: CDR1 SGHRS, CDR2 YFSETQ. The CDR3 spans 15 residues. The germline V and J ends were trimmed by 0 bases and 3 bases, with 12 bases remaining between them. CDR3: CASSLATASYTEAFF. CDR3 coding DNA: TGCGCCAGCAGCTTGGCCACCGCGAGCTACACTGAAGCTTTCTTT.

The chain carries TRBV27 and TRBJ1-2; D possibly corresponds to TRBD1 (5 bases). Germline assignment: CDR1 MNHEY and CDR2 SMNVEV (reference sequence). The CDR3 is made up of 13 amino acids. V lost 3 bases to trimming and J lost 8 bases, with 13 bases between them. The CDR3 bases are TGTGCCAGCAGTTTGGGTGTAGGGGAAGGCTACACCTTC. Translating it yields CASSLGVGEGYTF.

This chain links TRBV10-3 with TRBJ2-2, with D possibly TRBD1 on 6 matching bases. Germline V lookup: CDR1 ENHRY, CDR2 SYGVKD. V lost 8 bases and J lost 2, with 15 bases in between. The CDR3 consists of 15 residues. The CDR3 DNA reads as TGTGCCATCGGAACAGGGAGAGGCAACACCGGGGAGCTGTTTTTT. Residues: CAIGTGRGNTGELFF.

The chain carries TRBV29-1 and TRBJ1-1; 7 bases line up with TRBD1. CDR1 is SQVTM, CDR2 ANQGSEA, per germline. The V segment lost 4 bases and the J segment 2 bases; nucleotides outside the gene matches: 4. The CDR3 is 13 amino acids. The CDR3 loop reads CSVATGANTEAFF. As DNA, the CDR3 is TGCAGCGTTGCCACAGGGGCTAACACTGAAGCTTTCTTT.

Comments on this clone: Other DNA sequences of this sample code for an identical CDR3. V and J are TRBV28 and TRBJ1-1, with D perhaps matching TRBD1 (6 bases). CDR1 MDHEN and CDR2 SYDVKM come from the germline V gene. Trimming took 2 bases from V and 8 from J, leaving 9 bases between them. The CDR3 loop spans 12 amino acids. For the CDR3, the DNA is TGTGCCAGCAGTTTACCCGGACAGGAAGCTTTCTTT. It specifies CASSLPGQEAFF.

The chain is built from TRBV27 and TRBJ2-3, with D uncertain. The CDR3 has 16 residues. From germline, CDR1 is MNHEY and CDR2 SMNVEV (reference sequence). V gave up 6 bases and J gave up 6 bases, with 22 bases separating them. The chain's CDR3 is CASRTLVGQEADTQYF. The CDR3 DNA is TGTGCCAGCAGGACCCTCGTTGGCCAAGAGGCGGATACGCAGTATTTT.

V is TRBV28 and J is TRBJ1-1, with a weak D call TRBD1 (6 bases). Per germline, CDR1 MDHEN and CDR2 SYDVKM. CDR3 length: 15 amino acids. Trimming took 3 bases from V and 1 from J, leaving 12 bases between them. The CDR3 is CASSFTGGRNTEAFF. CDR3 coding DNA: TGTGCCAGCAGTTTTACGGGGGGCCGGAACACTGAAGCTTTCTTT.